This TCR beta chain was observed in a study of blood T cell repertoires in COVID-19. Study summary: Acute-phase and convalescent COVID-19 samples originated in the United States, Italy and Spain. PBMCs, B-cell-depleted T cells, or T cells were the source of the cDNA or gDNA that made up the material.

Authors' analysis steps: Amplification with reference gene primers provided the estimates of nucleated cell counts. Profiling relied on immunoSEQ multiplex PCR, and the TCRdb table lists in-frame clones only, not all of them. The V and J calls and clone size were taken over from that table, and D and trimming were inferred from the DNA. The sample shows about 130,000 clones, around 86% of them seen only once. The CDR3 length is 14 residues. Germline loops: CDR1 SGHRS, CDR2 YFSETQ. V dropped 3 bases and J dropped 8; count of bases not matched to a gene: 7. This chain links TRBV5-1 with TRBJ2-4, with TRBD1 matching 8 bases. The sequence came from a man aged 55-75 years with acute or convalescent COVID-19. What was sequenced was peripheral blood. In nucleotides, the CDR3 is TGCGCCAGCAGCTCAGGACAGGGTTGGGACATTCAGTACTTC. Its translation is CASSSGQGWDIQYF.